The clone carrying this T cell receptor (beta chain) turned up a few times. Its target is unknown. TCR beta cDNA was made from approximately 500 ng total RNA with a constant-region primer. What produced the TCR beta libraries was three nested multiplex PCR rounds using slightly modified ARM-PCR. TRBV1-TRBV30 forward primers paired with a C-beta reverse primer were used in the first two PCR rounds, which ran roughly 11 cycles each. TCRdb itself ran the multiplex PCR reads through MiXCR, one entry per CDR3 protein. The table has about 120,000 distinct CDR3 sequences, roughly 75% seen once. Co-extracting RNA and DNA was done with roughly 17-32 mg of unsorted bulk tissue as input. Among the patients, all had chronic HBV infection and none had been treated. This sample stems from a study of tumor-infiltrating lymphocytes in primary liver carcinoma. For the study at large: Those enrolled were patients of both sexes, who were aged 30 to 69 years. Between 4.2 and 10 cm across, the tumors were all of stage T1-T3 N0M0.

Study results and caveats: Tumor samples exhibited a significantly greater top-250-clone fraction than blood samples (p = 0.039).

Germline CDR1 and CDR2: SGDLS and YYNGEE. Trimming cost V 0 bases and J 8 bases, with 17 bases left between them. This CDR3 is built from 15 residues. Sequencing used tumor-adjacent normal liver tissue. This chain connects TRBV9 to TRBJ1-2, with a weak D call TRBD1 (6 bases). This clonotype was sampled from a woman aged 60 to 75 with primary liver carcinoma and hepatitis B virus infection. The CDR3: CASSVEGGGVSGYTF. CDR3 nucleotides: TGTGCCAGCAGCGTAGAAGGGGGGGGCGTTTCGGGCTACACCTTC.